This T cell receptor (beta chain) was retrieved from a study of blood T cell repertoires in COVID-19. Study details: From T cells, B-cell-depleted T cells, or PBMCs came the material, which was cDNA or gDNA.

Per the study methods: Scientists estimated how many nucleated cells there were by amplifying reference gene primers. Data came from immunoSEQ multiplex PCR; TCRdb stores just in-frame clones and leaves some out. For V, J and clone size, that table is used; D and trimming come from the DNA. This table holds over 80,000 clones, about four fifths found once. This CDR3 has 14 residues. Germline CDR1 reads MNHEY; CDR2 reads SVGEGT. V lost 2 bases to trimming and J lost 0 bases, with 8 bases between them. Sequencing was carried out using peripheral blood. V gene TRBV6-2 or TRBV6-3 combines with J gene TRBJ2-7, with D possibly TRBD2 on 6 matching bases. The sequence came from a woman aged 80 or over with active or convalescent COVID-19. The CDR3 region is CASSYPSASYEQYF. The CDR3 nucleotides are TGTGCCAGCAGTTACCCTAGCGCCTCCTACGAGCAGTACTTC.